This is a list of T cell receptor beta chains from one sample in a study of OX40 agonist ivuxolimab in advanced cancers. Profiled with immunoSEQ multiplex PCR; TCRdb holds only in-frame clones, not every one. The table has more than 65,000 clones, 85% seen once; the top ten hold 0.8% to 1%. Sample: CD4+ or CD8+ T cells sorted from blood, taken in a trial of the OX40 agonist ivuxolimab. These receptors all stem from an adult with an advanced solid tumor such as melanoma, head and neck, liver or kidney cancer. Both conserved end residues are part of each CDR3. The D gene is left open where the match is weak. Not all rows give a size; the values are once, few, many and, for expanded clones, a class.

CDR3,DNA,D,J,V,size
CASSEDVGGTDTQYF,TGTGCCAGCAGTGAAGATGTGGGAGGCACAGATACGCAGTATTTT,-,TRBJ2-3,TRBV2,-
CASSRGQGANEQYF,TGTGCCAGCTCACGTGGACAGGGGGCCAACGAGCAGTACTTC,TRBD1,TRBJ2-7,TRBV18,-
CAISDRSLQGNTEAFF,TGTGCCATCAGTGACCGAAGTTTACAGGGAAACACTGAAGCTTTCTTT,-,TRBJ1-1,TRBV10-3,once
CASSAQDRAGANVLTF,TGTGCCAGCAGCGCCCAGGACAGGGCTGGGGCCAACGTCCTGACTTTC,TRBD1,TRBJ2-6,TRBV7-3,-
CASSLGGTHYNEQFF,TGTGCCAGCAGCTTGGGGGGGACTCATTACAATGAGCAGTTCTTC,-,TRBJ2-1,TRBV5-4,-
CASSPSSGGYLDEQYF,TGTGCCAGCTCACCAAGTTCGGGGGGCTATTTGGACGAGCAGTACTTC,-,TRBJ2-7,TRBV18,-
CARSLMRKTESTDTQYF,TGTGCCAGAAGCTTGATGAGGAAGACAGAAAGCACAGATACGCAGTATTTT,-,TRBJ2-3,TRBV5-3,-
CASGGTQNTGELFF,TGTGCCAGCGGAGGGACTCAGAACACCGGGGAGCTGTTTTTT,-,TRBJ2-2,TRBV2,-
CASSSPVDSTYEQYF,TGTGCCAGCAGCTCCCCGGTGGACTCAACCTACGAGCAGTACTTC,-,TRBJ2-7,TRBV5-6,-
CASSKTSGATYEQYF,TGTGCCAGCAGTAAGACTAGCGGGGCTACCTACGAGCAGTACTTC,TRBD2,TRBJ2-7,TRBV6-5,-
CASSYSLGEKLFF,TGTGCCAGCAGTTACAGTTTAGGGGAAAAACTGTTTTTT,-,TRBJ1-4,TRBV6-6,-
CASSLGTGGLNEKLFF,TGTGCCAGCAGCTTAGGCACAGGCGGCCTTAATGAAAAACTGTTTTTT,-,TRBJ1-4,TRBV7-8,-
CAISDRSLQGNTEAFF,TGTGCCATCAGTGACCGAAGTTTACAGGGAAACACTGAAGCTTTCTTT,-,TRBJ1-1,TRBV6-1,-
CAWSSRTGSFTEAFF,TGTGCCTGGAGTTCTCGGACAGGGAGCTTCACTGAAGCTTTCTTT,TRBD1,TRBJ1-1,TRBV30,-
CASSYSDRAGNTIYF,TGTGCCAGCAGTTACTCGGACAGAGCGGGGAACACCATATATTTT,-,TRBJ1-3,TRBV6-6,-
CASSLSAWGDTQYF,TGTGCCAGCAGTCTCAGCGCTTGGGGGGATACGCAGTATTTT,-,TRBJ2-3,TRBV27,-
CASSLGTSANYGYTF,TGTGCCAGCAGCTTGGGGACGTCAGCTAACTATGGCTACACCTTC,-,TRBJ1-2,TRBV5-4,-
CASRALAGSTYEQYF,TGTGCCAGCAGAGCACTTGCGGGATCCACCTACGAGCAGTACTTC,-,TRBJ2-7,TRBV7-9,-
CASSLAGGQGDGYTF,TGTGCCAGCAGTCTAGCCGGGGGACAGGGGGATGGCTACACCTTC,TRBD1,TRBJ1-2,TRBV7-9,-
CASSIDLGFYGYTF,TGTGCCAGTAGTATAGATCTGGGGTTCTATGGCTACACCTTC,-,TRBJ1-2,TRBV19,-
CASRGVRGRANEKLFF,TGTGCCAGCAGGGGGGTGCGGGGACGGGCGAATGAAAAACTGTTTTTT,-,TRBJ1-4,TRBV2,-
CAISGQGTEQYF,TGTGCCATCAGTGGACAGGGGACCGAGCAGTACTTC,TRBD1,TRBJ2-7,TRBV10-3,-